Listed below are T cell receptor beta chains from one sample, sequenced in a study of T cells in Graves' hyperthyroidism and ophthalmopathy. TCRdb reanalysed the multiplex PCR reads using MiXCR and keeps one entry per CDR3 protein. Among about 640,000 distinct CDR3 sequences listed, approximately 15% were seen once. The specimen sequenced was blood. The receptors come from a woman between 50 and 59 years old with Graves' ophthalmopathy. CDR3s include the opening cysteine and the closing phenylalanine or tryptophan. The D gene is left open where the match is weak. The size field is filled for only some rows; it gives once, few, many or a size class.

TRBJ1-1	.	many	TRBV2	TGTGCCAGCAGTGAAGTAAGAGGGAAGGGTGAAGCTTTCTTT	CASSEVRGKGEAFF
TRBJ2-1	TRBD2	few	TRBV4-3	TGCGCCAGCAGCCAGAGGACTAGCGGGAGTTTTTTCGATGAGCAGTTCTTC	CASSQRTSGSFFDEQFF
TRBJ1-2	TRBD1	many	TRBV11-2	TGTGCCAGCAGCCCACCCGGGACAGGGTGCACCTTC	CASSPPGTGCTF
TRBJ2-3	TRBD2	.	TRBV16	TGTGCCAGCAGCCGTCTAGCGGGGCCACCCTCCGATACGCAGTATTTT	CASSRLAGPPSDTQYF
TRBJ1-1	.	.	TRBV29-1	TGCAGCGTCCGGGGGTGGGTTACTGAAGCTTTCTTT	CSVRGWVTEAFF
TRBJ1-1	.	many	TRBV12-3/TRBV12-4	TGTGCCAGCAGCCACTCTATCGTGAACACTGAAGCTTTCTTT	CASSHSIVNTEAFF
TRBJ2-4	TRBD1	.	TRBV5-1	TGCGCCAGCAGCCACGGACCGGGACAGGGAAACATTCAGTACTTC	CASSHGPGQGNIQYF
TRBJ2-1	TRBD2	.	TRBV7-9	TGTGCCAGCAACAAGGGACTAGCGAGCTCCTACAATGAGCAGTTCTTC	CASNKGLASSYNEQFF
TRBJ2-3	.	few	TRBV24-1	TGTGCCACCAGTGAATTAGGCACAGATACGCAGTATTTT	CATSELGTDTQYF
TRBJ2-3	TRBD2	.	TRBV15	TGTGCCACCAGCAGAGATTGGGAGGGTACGGACACAGATACGCAGTATTTT	CATSRDWEGTDTDTQYF
TRBJ1-2	.	many	TRBV7-2	TGTGCCAGCAGCTTAGAGTCCCTTTCCTATGGCTACACCTTC	CASSLESLSYGYTF
TRBJ2-5	TRBD2	many	TRBV5-1	TGCGCCAGCAGCAAAGGGGTTAGCGGGCCCGAAGAGACCCAGTACTTC	CASSKGVSGPEETQYF
TRBJ2-2	.	.	TRBV20-1	TGCAGTGCTGGTTTCAGGGGTGGGGACACCGGGGAGCTGTTTTTT	CSAGFRGGDTGELFF
TRBJ1-1	.	few	TRBV27	TGTGCCAGCAGTTCGACTCCCGGGTCCCGATCTTTCTTT	CASSSTPGSRSFF
TRBJ1-1	TRBD1	.	TRBV29-1	TGCAGCGCCCACCCGACAGGGTGGATCACTGAAGCTTTCTTT	CSAHPTGWITEAFF
TRBJ2-7	TRBD1	.	TRBV30	TGTGCCTGGAGTGGCCAAAATCACAGGGGGCGGTCCTACGAGCAGTACTTC	CAWSGQNHRGRSYEQYF
TRBJ2-4	.	.	TRBV29-1	TGCAGCGTTGTTTCAAGGCGAAAAAACATTCAGTACTTC	CSVVSRRKNIQYF
TRBJ1-1	.	many	TRBV6-5	TGTGCCAGCAGTTACGCTGGGGACACTGAAGCTTTCTTT	CASSYAGDTEAFF
TRBJ1-4	.	.	TRBV2	TGTGCCAGCAGTGAACGGGGTGAACTGTTTTTT	CASSERGELFF
TRBJ2-7	TRBD1	many	TRBV11-2	TGTGCCAGCAGCTTAGTTCAGGGGGCAGGAAACGAGCAGTACTTC	CASSLVQGAGNEQYF
TRBJ2-1	TRBD2	many	TRBV7-9	TGTGCCAGCAGTAATACTATAGCGGGAGCATACAATGAGCAGTTCTTC	CASSNTIAGAYNEQFF
TRBJ2-1	TRBD1	.	TRBV30	TGTGCCAGGGACGGAAGGGACAGGGGGTACAATGAGCAGTTCTTC	CARDGRDRGYNEQFF
TRBJ2-1	.	many	TRBV7-2	TGTGCCAGCTTCACGGGGGCGCCATTCGATGAGCAGTTCTTC	CASFTGAPFDEQFF
TRBJ1-3	TRBD1	many	TRBV11-2	TGTGCCAGCAGCTCAAAACAGGGGGCGATTGGAAACACCATATATTTT	CASSSKQGAIGNTIYF
TRBJ1-5	.	few	TRBV27	TGTGCCAGCAGCCCCCGGGTCGGGGGGAATCAGCCCCAGCATTTT	CASSPRVGGNQPQHF
TRBJ2-2	.	few	TRBV9	TGTGCCAGCAGCCACTGTTTCTGGACAGTTAGCGGGGAGCTGTTTTTT	CASSHCFWTVSGELFF
TRBJ2-5	TRBD2	many	TRBV24-1	TGTGCCACTACTAGCGGGAGGTTCGGGGAGACCCAGTACTTC	CATTSGRFGETQYF
TRBJ2-3	TRBD2	many	TRBV2	TGTGCCAGCAGTGAAAAGGGTCCTAGCGGACGCACAGATACGCAGTATTTT	CASSEKGPSGRTDTQYF
TRBJ2-4	.	many	TRBV30	TGTGCCTGGAGACAGGGAAAAAACATTCAGTACTTC	CAWRQGKNIQYF
TRBJ1-2	.	many	TRBV2	TGTGCCAGCAGTGAGGTCTACAGGGCCTATGGCTACACCTTC	CASSEVYRAYGYTF
TRBJ2-5	TRBD1	many	TRBV7-2	TGTGCCAGCAGCCCCCCGTGGACAGGCTCGCGGGAGACCCAGTACTTC	CASSPPWTGSRETQYF
TRBJ2-5	TRBD2	many	TRBV18	TGTGCCAGCTCCCAAGCGGGAGGGCCGAGGGAGACCCAGTACTTC	CASSQAGGPRETQYF
TRBJ1-2	.	many	TRBV24-1	TGTGCCACCAGTGATGATACAGGGTTTCTCAGCTATGGCTACACCTTC	CATSDDTGFLSYGYTF
TRBJ2-3	.	.	TRBV28	TGTGCCAGCAGTTTTCGAGGGAACGCAGATACGCAGTATTTT	CASSFRGNADTQYF
TRBJ2-2	TRBD1	.	TRBV6-2/TRBV6-3	TGTGCCAGCAGGGGGACAGGTCTCACCGGGGAGCTGTTTTTT	CASRGTGLTGELFF
TRBJ2-5	TRBD2	many	TRBV27	TGTGCCAGCAGTAATTTGGCGGGAGTTGGAGAGACCCAGTACTTC	CASSNLAGVGETQYF
TRBJ2-5	.	many	TRBV7-9	TGTGCCAGCAGCTTAGCGGAGGGCCCCCAAGAGACCCAGTACTTC	CASSLAEGPQETQYF
TRBJ2-7	.	many	TRBV18	TGTGCCAGCTCACGGGGGTCCGTCGACGAGCAGTACTTC	CASSRGSVDEQYF
TRBJ2-1	TRBD1	many	TRBV5-5	TGTGCCAGCAGCCCCGGGACAGGGTGGGATGAGCAGTTCTTC	CASSPGTGWDEQFF
TRBJ1-3	.	few	TRBV7-9	TGTGCCAGCAGCTTAGCGCTCGAATTTTTCTCTGGAAACACCATATATTTT	CASSLALEFFSGNTIYF
TRBJ1-5	.	.	TRBV5-1	TGCGCCAGCAGCGCTTATCAGCCCCAGCATTTT	CASSAYQPQHF
TRBJ2-5	TRBD1	many	TRBV5-8	TGTGCCAGCAGTGTAGGGACAGGGGATCCCTTGGAGACCCAGTACTTC	CASSVGTGDPLETQYF
TRBJ2-7	TRBD1	few	TRBV15	TGTGCCACCAGCAACCCGGGACAGAGACCCTACGAGCAGTACTTC	CATSNPGQRPYEQYF
TRBJ2-5	.	many	TRBV11-3	TGTGCCAGCAGCTTCCCTCCCCAAGAGACCCAGTACTTC	CASSFPPQETQYF
TRBJ2-3	.	many	TRBV3-1	TGTGCCAGCAGCCAAGAGCCAGCGACTAGCACAGATACGCAGTATTTT	CASSQEPATSTDTQYF
TRBJ1-1	.	many	TRBV12-3/TRBV12-4	TGTGCCAGCAGCCGCCGGGAGACCACTGAAGCTTTCTTT	CASSRRETTEAFF
TRBJ2-7	.	many	TRBV2	TGTGCCAGCAGTCCTCCGGACAGAATCAACTACGAGCAGTACTTC	CASSPPDRINYEQYF
TRBJ2-3	.	few	TRBV5-1	TGCGCCAGCAGTATCGAGGGGCGAGGCACAGATACGCAGTATTTT	CASSIEGRGTDTQYF
TRBJ2-7	TRBD2	many	TRBV27	TGTGCCAGCAGCTTCTATAGCGGGACCAACTACGAGCAGTACTTC	CASSFYSGTNYEQYF
TRBJ2-5	TRBD2	many	TRBV13	TGTGCCAGCAGTCAAAATCCGACTAGCGGTCAAGAGACCCAGTACTTC	CASSQNPTSGQETQYF
TRBJ1-4	.	many	TRBV6-1	TGTGCCAGCAGTGCCTCGGGGCTCAAGGTAGTCTTGGGTGAAAAACTGTTTTTT	CASSASGLKVVLGEKLFF
TRBJ2-1	.	many	TRBV9	TGTGCCAGCAGCGTAAGCGGTGGGGCCCACAATGAGCAGTTCTTC	CASSVSGGAHNEQFF
TRBJ2-3	.	.	TRBV19	TGTGCCAGTAGTAGACCCGGCACAGATACGCAGTATTTT	CASSRPGTDTQYF
TRBJ1-4	TRBD1	once	TRBV12-3/TRBV12-4	TGTGCCAGCAGTTCGATTGGGACAGGGACATTGCGGGGTGAAAAACTGTTTTTT	CASSSIGTGTLRGEKLFF
TRBJ2-3	.	many	TRBV29-1	TGCAGCGTTGACACAGGGAGCACAGATACGCAGTATTTT	CSVDTGSTDTQYF
TRBJ2-7	.	many	TRBV28	TGTGCCAGCAGTTTTAGACCCTCCGAGCAGTACTTC	CASSFRPSEQYF
TRBJ2-1	.	many	TRBV20-1	TGCAGTGCTACCCCTCCTGCCTCCTACAATGAGCAGTTCTTC	CSATPPASYNEQFF